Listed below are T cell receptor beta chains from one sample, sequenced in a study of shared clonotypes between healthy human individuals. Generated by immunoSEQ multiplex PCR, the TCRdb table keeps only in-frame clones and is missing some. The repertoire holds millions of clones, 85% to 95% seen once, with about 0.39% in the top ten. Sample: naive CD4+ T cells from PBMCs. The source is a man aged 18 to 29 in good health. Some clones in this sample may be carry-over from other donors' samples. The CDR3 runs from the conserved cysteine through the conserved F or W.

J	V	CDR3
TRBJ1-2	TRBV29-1	CSAAGQPLGYGYTF
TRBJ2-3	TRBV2	CASSSSTDTQYF
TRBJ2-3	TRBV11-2	CASSLTGTGSPDTQYF
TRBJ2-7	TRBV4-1	CASSQEGTRAYEQYF
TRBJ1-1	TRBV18	CASSPSQGGLMNTEAFF
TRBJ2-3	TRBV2	CASTSGTSPRTQYF
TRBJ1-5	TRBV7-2	CASSSHGTISSQPQHF
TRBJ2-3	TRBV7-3	CASSPSSGRGTDTQYF
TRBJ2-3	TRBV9	CASSVTFLTDTQYF
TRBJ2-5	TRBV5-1	CASSQGLAGETQYF
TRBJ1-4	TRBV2	CASIRAGAGSLFF
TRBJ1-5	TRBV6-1	CASRGQGNSNQPQHF
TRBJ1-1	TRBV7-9	CASTIPQPLNTEAFF
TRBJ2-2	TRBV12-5	CASGLAGGTGELFF
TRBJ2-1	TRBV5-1	CASSLGVLAGFNEQFF
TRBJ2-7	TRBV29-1	CSVGSLSYEQYF
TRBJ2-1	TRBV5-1	CASRPTGPGDNEQFF
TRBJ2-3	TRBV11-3	CASSLSRRSGQTSTDTQYF
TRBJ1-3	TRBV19	CASSATGNSGNTIYF
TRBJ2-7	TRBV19	CASKDRATSGEQYF
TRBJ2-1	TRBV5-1	CASSSVSFSYNEQFF
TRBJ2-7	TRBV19	CATPRTNILSYEQYF
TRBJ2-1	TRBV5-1	CASRGGTSEYNEQFF
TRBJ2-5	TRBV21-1	CASSIDPPEAARHRETQYF
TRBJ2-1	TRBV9	CASSGSAPDWGEQFF
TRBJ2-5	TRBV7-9	CASSLGVGDSQEKQYF
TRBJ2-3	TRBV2	CASSVDRAPDTQYF
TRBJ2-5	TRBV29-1	CSVDQGGWETQYF
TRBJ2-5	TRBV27	CASSLSSTEETQYF
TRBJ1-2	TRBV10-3	CAITPGLNNYGYTF
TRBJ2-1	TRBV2	CASSDLGQGYNEQFF
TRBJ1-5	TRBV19	CASSPHRTDQPQHF
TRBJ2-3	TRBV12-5	CASGLVRDTQYF
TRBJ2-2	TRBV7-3	CASSSGQGNTGELFF
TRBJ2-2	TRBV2	CASSPRGGSTGELFF
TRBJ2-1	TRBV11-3	CASSPGTGEPYNEQFF
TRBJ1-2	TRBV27	CASSLVAQGANYGYTF
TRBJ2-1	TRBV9	CASSVDRGAYNEQFF
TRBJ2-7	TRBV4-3	CASSQDSAGGSYEQYF
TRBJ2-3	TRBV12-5	CASGPGFTDTQYF
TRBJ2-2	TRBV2	CASNRQGGRVFF
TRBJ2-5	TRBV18	CASSPRRTETQYF
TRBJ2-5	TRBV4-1	CASSKGQGQETQYF
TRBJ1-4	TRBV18	CASAPGQGAANEKLFF
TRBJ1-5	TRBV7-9	CASSSQGDQPQHF
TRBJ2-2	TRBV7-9	CASSPWRGDAGELFF
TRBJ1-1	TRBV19	CASTHDGRGTEAFF
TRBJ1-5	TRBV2	CASKPGNQPQHF
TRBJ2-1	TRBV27	CASSLQGIEQFF
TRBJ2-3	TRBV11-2	CASISLTFSTDTQYF
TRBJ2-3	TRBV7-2	CASSLERPDTQYF
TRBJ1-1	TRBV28	CASSLSGGFYAAFF
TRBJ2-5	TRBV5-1	CASSSASAQETQYF
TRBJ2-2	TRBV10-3	CAISIPGQDTGELFF
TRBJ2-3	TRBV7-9	CASSRDRGSDTQYF
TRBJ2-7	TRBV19	CASSIGAAAYEQYF
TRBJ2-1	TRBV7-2	CASSLIGTSDNEQFF